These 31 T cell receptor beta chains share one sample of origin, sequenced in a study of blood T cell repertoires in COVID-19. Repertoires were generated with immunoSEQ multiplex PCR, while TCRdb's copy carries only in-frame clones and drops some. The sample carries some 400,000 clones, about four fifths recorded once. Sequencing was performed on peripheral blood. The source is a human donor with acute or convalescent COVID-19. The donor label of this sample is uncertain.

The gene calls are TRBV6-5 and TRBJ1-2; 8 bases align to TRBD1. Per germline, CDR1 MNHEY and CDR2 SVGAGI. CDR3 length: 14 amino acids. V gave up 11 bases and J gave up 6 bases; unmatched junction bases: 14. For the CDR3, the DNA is TGTGCCGTACCGCGTCCAGGGGGACAGGATGGCTACACCTTC. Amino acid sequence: CAVPRPGGQDGYTF.

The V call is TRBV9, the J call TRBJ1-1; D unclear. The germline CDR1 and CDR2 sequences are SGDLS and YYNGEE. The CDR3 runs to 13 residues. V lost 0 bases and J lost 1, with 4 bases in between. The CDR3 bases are TGTGCCAGCAGCGTAGAGCAGAACACTGAAGCTTTCTTT. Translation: CASSVEQNTEAFF.

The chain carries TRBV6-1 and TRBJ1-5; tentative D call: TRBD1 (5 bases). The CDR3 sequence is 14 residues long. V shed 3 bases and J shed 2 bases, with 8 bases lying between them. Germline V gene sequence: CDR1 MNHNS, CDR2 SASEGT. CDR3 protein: CASSDGRGNQPQHF. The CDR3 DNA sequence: TGTGCCAGCAGTGACGGCAGGGGCAATCAGCCCCAGCATTTT.

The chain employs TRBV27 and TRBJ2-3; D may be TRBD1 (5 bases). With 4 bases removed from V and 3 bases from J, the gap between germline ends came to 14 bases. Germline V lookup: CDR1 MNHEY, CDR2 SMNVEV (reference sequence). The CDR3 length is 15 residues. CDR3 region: CASSWSRARTDTQYF. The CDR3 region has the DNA TGTGCCAGCAGTTGGTCCAGGGCGAGGACAGATACGCAGTATTTT.

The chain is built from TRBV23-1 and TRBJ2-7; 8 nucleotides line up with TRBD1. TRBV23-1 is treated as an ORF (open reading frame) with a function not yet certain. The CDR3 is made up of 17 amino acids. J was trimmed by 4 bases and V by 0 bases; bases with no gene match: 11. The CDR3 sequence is CASSQSVRTGSLYEQYF. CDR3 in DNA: TGCGCCAGCAGTCAATCGGTTAGGACAGGGTCGTTATACGAGCAGTACTTC.

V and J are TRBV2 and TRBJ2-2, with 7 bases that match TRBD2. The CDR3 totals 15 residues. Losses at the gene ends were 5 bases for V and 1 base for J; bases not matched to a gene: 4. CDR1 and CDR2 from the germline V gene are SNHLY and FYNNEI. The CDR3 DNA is TGTGCCAGCAGTCCGACTAGCCTGAACACCGGGGAGCTGTTTTTT. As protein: CASSPTSLNTGELFF.

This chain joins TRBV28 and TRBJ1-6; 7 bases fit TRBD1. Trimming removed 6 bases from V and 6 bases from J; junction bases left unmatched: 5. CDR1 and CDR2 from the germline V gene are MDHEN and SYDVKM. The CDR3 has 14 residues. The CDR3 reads CASRSRQGNSPLHF. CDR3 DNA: TGTGCCAGCAGGTCCCGACAGGGTAATTCACCCCTCCACTTT.

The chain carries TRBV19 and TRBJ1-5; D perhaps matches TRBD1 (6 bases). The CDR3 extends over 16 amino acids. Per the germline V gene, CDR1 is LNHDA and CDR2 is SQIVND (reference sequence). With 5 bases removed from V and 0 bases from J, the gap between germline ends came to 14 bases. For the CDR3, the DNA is TGTGCCAGTAGTGTACCACAGGGTTATAGCAATCAGCCCCAGCATTTT. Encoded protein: CASSVPQGYSNQPQHF.

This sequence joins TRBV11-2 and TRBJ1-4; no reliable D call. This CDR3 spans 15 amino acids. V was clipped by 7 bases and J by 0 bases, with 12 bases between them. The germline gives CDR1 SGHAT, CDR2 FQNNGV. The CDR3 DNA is TGTGCCAGCACCCGGAGGCCTGCAACTAATGAAAAACTGTTTTTT. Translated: CASTRRPATNEKLFF. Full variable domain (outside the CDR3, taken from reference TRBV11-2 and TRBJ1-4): EAGVAQSPRYKIIEKRQSVAFWCNPISGHATLYWYQQILGQGPKLLIQFQNNGVVDDSQLPKDRFSAERLKGVDSTLKIQPAKLEDSAVYLCASTRRPATNEKLFFGSGTQLSVL.

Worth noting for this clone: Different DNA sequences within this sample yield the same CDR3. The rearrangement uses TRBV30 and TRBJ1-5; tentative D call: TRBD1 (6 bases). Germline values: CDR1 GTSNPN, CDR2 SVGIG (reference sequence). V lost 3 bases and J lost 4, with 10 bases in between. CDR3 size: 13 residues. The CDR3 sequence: CAWSWTENQPQHF. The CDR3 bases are TGTGCCTGGAGCTGGACAGAGAATCAGCCCCAGCATTTT. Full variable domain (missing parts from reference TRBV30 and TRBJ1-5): SQTIHQWPATLVQPVGSPLSLECTVEGTSNPNLYWYRQAAGRGLQLLFYSVGIGQISSEVPQNLSASRPQDRQFILSSKKLLLSDSGFYLCAWSWTENQPQHFGDGTRLSIL.

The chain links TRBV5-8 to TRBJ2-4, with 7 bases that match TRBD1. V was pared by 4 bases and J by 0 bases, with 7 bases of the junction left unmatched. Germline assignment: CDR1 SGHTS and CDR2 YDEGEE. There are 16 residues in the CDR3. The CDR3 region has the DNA TGTGCCAGCAGCCCGGGACAGAATATAGCCAAAAACATTCAGTACTTC. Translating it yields CASSPGQNIAKNIQYF.

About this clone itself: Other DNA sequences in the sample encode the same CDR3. CDR3 nucleotides: TGTGCCTGGAGTCTTGCGAACACCGGGGAGCTGTTTTTT. It encodes CAWSLANTGELFF. The chain has TRBV30 and TRBJ2-2; no firm D call. The germline V and J ends were trimmed by 2 bases and 0 bases, with 4 bases remaining between them. The CDR3 spans 13 residues. Per the germline V gene, CDR1 is GTSNPN and CDR2 is SVGIG (reference sequence).

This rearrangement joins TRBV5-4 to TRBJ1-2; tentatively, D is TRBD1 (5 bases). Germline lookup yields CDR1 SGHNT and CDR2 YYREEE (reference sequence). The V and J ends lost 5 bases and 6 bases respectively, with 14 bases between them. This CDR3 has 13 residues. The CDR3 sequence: CASSTHKGNGYTF. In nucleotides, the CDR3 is TGTGCCAGCAGTACTCACAAGGGGAATGGCTACACCTTC.

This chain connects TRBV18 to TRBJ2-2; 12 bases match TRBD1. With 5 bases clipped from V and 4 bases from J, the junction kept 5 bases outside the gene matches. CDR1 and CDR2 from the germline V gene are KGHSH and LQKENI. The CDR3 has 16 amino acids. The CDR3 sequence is CASSWDRGPTTGELFF. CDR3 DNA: TGTGCCAGCTCATGGGACAGGGGGCCGACCACCGGGGAGCTGTTTTTT. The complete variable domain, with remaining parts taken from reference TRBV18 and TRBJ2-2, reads NAGVMQNPRHLVRRRGQEARLRCSPMKGHSHVYWYRQLPEEGLKFMVYLQKENIIDESGMPKERFSAEFPKEGPSILRIQQVVRGDSAAYFCASSWDRGPTTGELFFGEGSRLTVL.

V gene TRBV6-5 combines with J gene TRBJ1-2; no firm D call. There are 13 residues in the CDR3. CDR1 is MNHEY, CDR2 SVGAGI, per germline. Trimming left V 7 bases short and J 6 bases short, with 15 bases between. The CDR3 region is CASIPGKENGYTF. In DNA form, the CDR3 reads TGTGCCAGCATCCCCGGGAAGGAGAATGGCTACACCTTC.

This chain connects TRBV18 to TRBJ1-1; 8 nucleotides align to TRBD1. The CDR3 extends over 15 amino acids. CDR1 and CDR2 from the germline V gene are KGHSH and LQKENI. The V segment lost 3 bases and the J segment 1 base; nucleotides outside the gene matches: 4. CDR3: CASSPVDRANTEAFF. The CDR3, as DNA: TGTGCCAGCTCACCGGTGGACAGGGCGAACACTGAAGCTTTCTTT.

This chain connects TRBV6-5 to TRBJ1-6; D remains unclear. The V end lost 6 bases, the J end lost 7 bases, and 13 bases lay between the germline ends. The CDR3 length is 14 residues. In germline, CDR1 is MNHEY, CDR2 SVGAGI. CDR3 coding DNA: TGTGCCAGCAGGCAGGCCCGACCGAATTCACCCCTCCACTTT. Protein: CASRQARPNSPLHF.

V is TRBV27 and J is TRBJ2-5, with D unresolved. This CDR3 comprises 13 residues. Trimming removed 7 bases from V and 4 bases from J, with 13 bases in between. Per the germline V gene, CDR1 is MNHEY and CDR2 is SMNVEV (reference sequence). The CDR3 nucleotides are TGTGCCAGCAACATGAGGATGGGAGAGACCCAGTACTTC. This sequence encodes CASNMRMGETQYF.

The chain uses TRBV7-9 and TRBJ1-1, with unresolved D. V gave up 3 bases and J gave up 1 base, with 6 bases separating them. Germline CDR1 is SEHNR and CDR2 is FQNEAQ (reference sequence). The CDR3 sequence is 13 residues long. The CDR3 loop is CASSFGGNTEAFF. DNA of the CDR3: TGTGCCAGCAGCTTTGGAGGGAACACTGAAGCTTTCTTT.

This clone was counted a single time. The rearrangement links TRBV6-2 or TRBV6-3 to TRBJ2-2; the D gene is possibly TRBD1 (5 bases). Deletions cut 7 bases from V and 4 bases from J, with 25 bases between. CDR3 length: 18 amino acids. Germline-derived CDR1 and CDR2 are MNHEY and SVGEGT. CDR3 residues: CASTPRLLLTAFTGELFF. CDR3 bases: TGTGCCAGCACCCCCCGATTACTTTTGACAGCCTTCACCGGGGAGCTGTTTTTT.

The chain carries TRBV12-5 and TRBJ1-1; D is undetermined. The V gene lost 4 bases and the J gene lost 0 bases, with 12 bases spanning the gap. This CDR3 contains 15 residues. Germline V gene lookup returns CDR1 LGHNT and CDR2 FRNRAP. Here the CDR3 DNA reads TGTGCTAGTGGTTCACTACCGAGCATGAACACTGAAGCTTTCTTT. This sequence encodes CASGSLPSMNTEAFF.

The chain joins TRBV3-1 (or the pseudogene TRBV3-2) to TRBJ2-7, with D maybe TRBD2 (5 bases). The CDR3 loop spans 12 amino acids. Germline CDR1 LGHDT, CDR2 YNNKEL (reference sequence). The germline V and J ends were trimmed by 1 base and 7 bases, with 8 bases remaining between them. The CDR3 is CASSQARGEQYF. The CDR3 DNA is TGTGCCAGCAGCCAAGCCCGGGGAGAGCAGTACTTC.

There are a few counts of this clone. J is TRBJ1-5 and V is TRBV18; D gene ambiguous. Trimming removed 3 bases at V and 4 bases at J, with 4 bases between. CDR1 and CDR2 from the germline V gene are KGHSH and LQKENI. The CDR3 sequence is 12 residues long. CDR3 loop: CASSPPNQPQHF. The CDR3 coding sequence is TGTGCCAGCTCACCCCCGAATCAGCCCCAGCATTTT.

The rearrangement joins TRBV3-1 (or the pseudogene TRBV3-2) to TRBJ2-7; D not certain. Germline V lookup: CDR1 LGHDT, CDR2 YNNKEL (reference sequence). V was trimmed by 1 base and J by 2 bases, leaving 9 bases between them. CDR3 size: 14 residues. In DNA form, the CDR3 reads TGTGCCAGCAGCCAAGGGCTGGTGCCCTACGAGCAGTACTTC. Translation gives CASSQGLVPYEQYF.

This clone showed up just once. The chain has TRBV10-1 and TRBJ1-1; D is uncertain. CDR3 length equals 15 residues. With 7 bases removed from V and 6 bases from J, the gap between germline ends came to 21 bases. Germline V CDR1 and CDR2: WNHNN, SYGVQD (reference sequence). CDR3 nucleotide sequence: TGCGCCAGCACCCCCCCTTGGAGTTTTGGGTCTGAAGCTTTCTTT. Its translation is CASTPPWSFGSEAFF.

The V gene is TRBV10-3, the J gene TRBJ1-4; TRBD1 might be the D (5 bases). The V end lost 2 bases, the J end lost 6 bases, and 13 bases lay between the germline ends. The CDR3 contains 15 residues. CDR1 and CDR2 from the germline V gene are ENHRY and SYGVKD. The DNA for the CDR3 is TGTGCCATCAGTGAGGGCGGGACCGGTTATGAAAAACTGTTTTTT. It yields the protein CAISEGGTGYEKLFF.

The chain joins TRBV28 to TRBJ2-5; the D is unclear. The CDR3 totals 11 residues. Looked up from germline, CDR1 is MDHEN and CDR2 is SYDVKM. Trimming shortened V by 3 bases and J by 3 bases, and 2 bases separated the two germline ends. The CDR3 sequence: CASSFKETQYF. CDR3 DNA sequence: TGTGCCAGCAGTTTTAAAGAGACCCAGTACTTC.

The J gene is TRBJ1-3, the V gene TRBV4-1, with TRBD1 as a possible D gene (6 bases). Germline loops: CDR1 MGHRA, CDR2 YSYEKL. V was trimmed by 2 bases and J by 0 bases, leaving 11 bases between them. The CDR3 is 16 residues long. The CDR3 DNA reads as TGCGCCAGCAGCCAACCTTGGGACACCTCTGGAAACACCATATATTTT. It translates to CASSQPWDTSGNTIYF.

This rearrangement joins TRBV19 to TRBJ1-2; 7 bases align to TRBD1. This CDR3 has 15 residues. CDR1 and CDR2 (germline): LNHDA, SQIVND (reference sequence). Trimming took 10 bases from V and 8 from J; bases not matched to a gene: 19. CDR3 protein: CATQPGTAIFGGYTF. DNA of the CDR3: TGTGCCACCCAACCCGGGACAGCTATATTCGGGGGCTACACCTTC.

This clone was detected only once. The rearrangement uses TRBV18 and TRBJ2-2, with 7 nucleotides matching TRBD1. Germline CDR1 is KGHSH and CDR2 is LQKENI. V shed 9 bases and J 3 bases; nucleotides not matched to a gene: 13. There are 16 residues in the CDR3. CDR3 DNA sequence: TGTGCCAGTAAAAGACAGGGCTCCAGAGACACCGGGGAGCTGTTTTTT. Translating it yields CASKRQGSRDTGELFF.

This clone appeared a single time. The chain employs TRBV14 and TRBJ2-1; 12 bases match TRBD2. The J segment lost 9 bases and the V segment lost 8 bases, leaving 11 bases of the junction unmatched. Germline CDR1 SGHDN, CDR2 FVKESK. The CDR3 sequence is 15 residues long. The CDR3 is CASQPTSGRMGEQFF. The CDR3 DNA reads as TGTGCCAGCCAACCCACTAGCGGGAGGATGGGTGAGCAGTTCTTC.